The T cell receptor beta chain under discussion was sequenced for a study of T-cell reconstitution after alpha-beta-depleted transplantation in children. Using unique molecular identifiers, the investigators prepared the TCRbeta library. TCRdb reprocessed the PCR reads with MiXCR, giving one entry per CDR3 protein. The table has 200,000 to 250,000 distinct CDR3 sequences, 7% to 9% seen once. Findings and caveats of the study: When one year had passed after transplant, most T-cell counts and diversity came from newly produced T cells. After transplant, at about two months, alpha-beta T cells were reportedly derived from several hundred expanded graft clones. High day-60 TCRbeta diversity in some patients came from surviving recipient T cells and thymic progenitors.

The CDR3 covers 12 residues. Trimming removed 6 bases at V and 9 bases at J, with 17 bases between. The germline CDR1 and CDR2 sequences are DFQATT and SNEGSKA (reference sequence). This clonotype came up a few times. Antigen specificity is unknown. The sample was PBMCs, mostly from graft donor cells, taken 360 days after TCRalphabeta/CD19-depleted stem cell transplant. The V gene is TRBV20-1, the J gene TRBJ1-1; perhaps TRBD1 as D (5 bases). This TCR came from a male patient aged 2-15 years who had a stem cell transplant for acute myeloid leukemia, so the T cells may come from the graft donor. The CDR3 here is CSAPWDRQKAFF. In DNA, the CDR3 is TGCAGTGCCCCTTGGGACCGGCAGAAAGCTTTCTTT.